This T cell receptor (beta chain) was recorded in a study of immune cell composition in non-small cell lung cancer. Comment on this clone: Its antigen is undetermined.

Data came from immunoSEQ multiplex PCR; TCRdb stores just in-frame clones and leaves some out. This sample yields about 3,900 clones, of which about 76% are seen a single time; 9.2% belongs to the top ten. The normal lung sample lay at least 3 cm, and maximally far, from the tumour. This CDR3 has 15 amino acids. Per the germline V gene, CDR1 is SGDLS and CDR2 is YYNGEE. The ends were cut back, 3 bases at V and 3 bases at J, with 10 bases in the middle. Study-wide results and limits: Tumour-associated clones >0.5% occurred in 30% to 35% of adenocarcinomas, under 85% of squamous.

The material sequenced was non-adjacent lung tissue. The TCR sequence derives from a human donor with non-small cell lung cancer. The rearrangement links TRBV9 to TRBJ1-6; D is unclear. This chain's CDR3 is CASSESTNYNSPLHF. CDR3 in DNA: TGTGCCAGCAGCGAATCGACAAACTATAATTCACCCCTCCACTTT.